This record covers a single T cell receptor beta chain. The antigen remains undetermined. These data come from a study of PD-1 blockade in classical Hodgkin lymphoma. The study's findings and limits: Still unresolved is the cause of the repertoire differences, which may be disease activity or prior therapy. Patients starting nivolumab under 1 year after ASCT were excluded.

Each of the patients experienced relapse following autologous stem cell transplantation, and their brentuximab vedotin exposure differed. The assay was immunoSEQ multiplex PCR, and TCRdb's table has in-frame clones only and misses some. This sample has about 25,000 clones, with nearly 80% found just once. This CDR3 is built from 13 residues. V was trimmed by 1 base and J by 4 bases, leaving 10 bases between them. CDR1 is GTSNPN and CDR2 is SVGIG in the germline V gene (reference sequence). The source is a human donor with classical Hodgkin lymphoma. This chain links TRBV30 with TRBJ1-2; D not resolved. Sequences were derived from peripheral blood mononuclear cells (PBMCs), sampled at baseline. The CDR3 DNA reads TGTGCCTGGAGTGGGGCCGACGGCTATGGCTACACCTTC. It translates to CAWSGADGYGYTF.